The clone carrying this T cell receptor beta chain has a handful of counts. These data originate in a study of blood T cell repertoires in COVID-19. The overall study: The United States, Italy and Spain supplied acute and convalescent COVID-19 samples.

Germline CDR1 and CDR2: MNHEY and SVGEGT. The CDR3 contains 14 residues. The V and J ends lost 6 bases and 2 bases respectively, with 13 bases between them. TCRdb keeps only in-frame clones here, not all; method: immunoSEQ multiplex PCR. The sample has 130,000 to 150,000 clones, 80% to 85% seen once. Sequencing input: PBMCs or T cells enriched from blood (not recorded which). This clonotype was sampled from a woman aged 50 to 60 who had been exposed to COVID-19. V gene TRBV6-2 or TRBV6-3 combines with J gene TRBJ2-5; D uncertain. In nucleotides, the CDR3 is TGTGCCAGCAGCCCAACCGGGTTACAAGAGACCCAGTACTTC. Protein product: CASSPTGLQETQYF.